This TCR beta chain came from a study of PD-1 blockade in classical Hodgkin lymphoma. Each patient relapsed following autologous stem cell transplantation, and prior brentuximab vedotin exposure differed. Here immunoSEQ multiplex PCR was the method, and the copy in TCRdb shows in-frame clones only, minus some. Here the sample spans some 30,000 clones, about two thirds being singletons. This material consisted of peripheral blood mononuclear cells (PBMCs), taken before the second cycle of nivolumab. The receptor was isolated from a human donor with classical Hodgkin lymphoma.

The DNA for the CDR3 is TGTGCCAGTAGTAAGGGTCCAACACATTCGCTCTACGAGCAGTACTTC. Amino acids: CASSKGPTHSLYEQYF. The chain recombines TRBV19 with TRBJ2-7; D is undetermined. The CDR3 covers 16 residues. Trimming cost V 4 bases and J 3 bases, with 19 bases left between them. The V gene's germline CDR1 is LNHDA and CDR2 SQIVND (reference sequence).